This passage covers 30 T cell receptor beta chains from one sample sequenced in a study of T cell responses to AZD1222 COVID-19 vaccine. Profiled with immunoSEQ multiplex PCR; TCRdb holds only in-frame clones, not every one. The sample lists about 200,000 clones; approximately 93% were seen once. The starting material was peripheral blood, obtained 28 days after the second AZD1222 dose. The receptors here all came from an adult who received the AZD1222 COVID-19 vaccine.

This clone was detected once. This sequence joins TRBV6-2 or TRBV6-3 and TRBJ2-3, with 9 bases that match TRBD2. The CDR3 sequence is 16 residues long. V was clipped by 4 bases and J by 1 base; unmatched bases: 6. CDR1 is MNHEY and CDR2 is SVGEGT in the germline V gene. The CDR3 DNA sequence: TGTGCCAGCAGTTCTGCTAGCGGGGAGCGCACAGATACGCAGTATTTT. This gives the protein CASSSASGERTDTQYF.

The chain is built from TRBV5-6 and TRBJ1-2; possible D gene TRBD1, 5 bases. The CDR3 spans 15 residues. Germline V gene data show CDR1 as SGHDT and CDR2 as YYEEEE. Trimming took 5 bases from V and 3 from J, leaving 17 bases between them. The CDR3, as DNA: TGTGCCAGCAGTACCCGATTGGGGGGATACTATGGCTACACCTTC. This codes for CASSTRLGGYYGYTF. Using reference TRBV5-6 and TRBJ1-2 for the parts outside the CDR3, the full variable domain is DAGVTQSPTHLIKTRGQQVTLRCSPKSGHDTVSWYQQALGQGPQFIFQYYEEEERQRGNFPDRFSGHQFPNYSSELNVNALLLGDSALYLCASSTRLGGYYGYTFGSGTRLTVV.

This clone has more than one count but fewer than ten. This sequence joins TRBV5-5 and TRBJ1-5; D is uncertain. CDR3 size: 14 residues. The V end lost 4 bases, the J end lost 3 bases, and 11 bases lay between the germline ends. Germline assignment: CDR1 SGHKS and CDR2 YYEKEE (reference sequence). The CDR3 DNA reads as TGTGCCAGCAGCCCCGGGTTTCCCAATCAGCCCCAGCATTTT. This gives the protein CASSPGFPNQPQHF.

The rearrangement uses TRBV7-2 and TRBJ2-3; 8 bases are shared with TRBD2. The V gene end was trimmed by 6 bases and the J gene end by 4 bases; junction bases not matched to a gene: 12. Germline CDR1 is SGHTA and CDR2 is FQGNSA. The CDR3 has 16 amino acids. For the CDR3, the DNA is TGTGCCAGCAGTTCAGCCGGGGGGGCCATCTCAGATACGCAGTATTTT. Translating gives CASSSAGGAISDTQYF.

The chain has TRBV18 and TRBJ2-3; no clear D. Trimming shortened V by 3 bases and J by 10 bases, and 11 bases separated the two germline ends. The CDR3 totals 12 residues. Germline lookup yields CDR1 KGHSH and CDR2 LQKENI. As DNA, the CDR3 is TGTGCCAGCTCACCGTCTGGAATATCGCAGTATTTT. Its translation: CASSPSGISQYF.

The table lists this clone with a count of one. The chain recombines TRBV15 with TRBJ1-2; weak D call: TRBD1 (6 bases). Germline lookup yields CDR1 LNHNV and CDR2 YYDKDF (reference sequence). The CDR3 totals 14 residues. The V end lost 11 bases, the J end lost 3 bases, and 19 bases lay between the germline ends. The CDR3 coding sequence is TGTGCCGTCGCGTCGACAGGTCGGCACTATGGCTACACCTTC. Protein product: CAVASTGRHYGYTF.

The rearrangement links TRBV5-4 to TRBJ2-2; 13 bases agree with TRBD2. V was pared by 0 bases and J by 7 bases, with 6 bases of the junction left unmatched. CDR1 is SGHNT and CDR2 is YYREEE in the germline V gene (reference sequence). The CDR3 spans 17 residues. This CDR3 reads CASSLGTSGGKIGELFF. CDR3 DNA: TGTGCCAGCAGCTTGGGGACTAGCGGGGGAAAGATCGGGGAGCTGTTTTTT.

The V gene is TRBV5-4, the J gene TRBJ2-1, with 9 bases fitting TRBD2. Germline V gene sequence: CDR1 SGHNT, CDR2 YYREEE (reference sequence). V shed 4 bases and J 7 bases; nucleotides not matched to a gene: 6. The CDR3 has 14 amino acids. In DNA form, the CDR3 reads TGTGCCAGCAGCGGCGGGGGGGCGTTGAATGAGCAGTTCTTC. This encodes CASSGGGALNEQFF.

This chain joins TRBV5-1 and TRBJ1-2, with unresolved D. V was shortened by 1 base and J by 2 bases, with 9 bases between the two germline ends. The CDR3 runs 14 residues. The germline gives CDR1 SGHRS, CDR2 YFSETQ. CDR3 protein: CASSLRGVNYGYTF. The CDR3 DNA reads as TGCGCCAGCAGCTTGAGAGGAGTCAACTATGGCTACACCTTC.

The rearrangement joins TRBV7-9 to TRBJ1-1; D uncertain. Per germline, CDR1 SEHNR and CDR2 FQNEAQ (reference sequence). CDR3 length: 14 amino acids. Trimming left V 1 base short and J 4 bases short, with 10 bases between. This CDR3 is CASSLGPMSTEAFF. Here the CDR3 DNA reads TGTGCCAGCAGCTTAGGGCCCATGAGCACTGAAGCTTTCTTT.

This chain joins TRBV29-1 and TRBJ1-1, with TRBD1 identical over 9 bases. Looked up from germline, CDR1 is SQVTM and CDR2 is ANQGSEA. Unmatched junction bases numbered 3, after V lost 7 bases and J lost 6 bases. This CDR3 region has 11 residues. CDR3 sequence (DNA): TGCAGCGCCCGGGACAGGGCTGAAGCTTTCTTT. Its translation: CSARDRAEAFF.

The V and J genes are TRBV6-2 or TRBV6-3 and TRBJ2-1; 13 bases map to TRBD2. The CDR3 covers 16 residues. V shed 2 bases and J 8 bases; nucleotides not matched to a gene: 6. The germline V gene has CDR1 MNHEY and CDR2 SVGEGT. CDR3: CASSYPGLAGKYEQFF. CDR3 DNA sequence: TGTGCCAGCAGTTACCCGGGACTAGCGGGGAAGTATGAGCAGTTCTTC.

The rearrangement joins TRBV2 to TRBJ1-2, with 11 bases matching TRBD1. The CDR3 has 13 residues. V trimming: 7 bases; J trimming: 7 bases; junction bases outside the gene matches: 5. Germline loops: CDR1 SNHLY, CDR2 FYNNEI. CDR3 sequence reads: CASKDRGLLGYTF. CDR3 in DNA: TGTGCCAGCAAGGACAGGGGGCTTCTTGGCTACACCTTC.

The DNA for the CDR3 is TGTGCCAGCAGTGAAGTCGGCAGAAGCAATCAGCCCCAGCATTTT. Translated, it gives CASSEVGRSNQPQHF. The rearrangement joins TRBV2 to TRBJ1-5; D gene ambiguous. The germline V gene has CDR1 SNHLY and CDR2 FYNNEI. This CDR3 is 15 amino acids long. Trimming removed 1 base from V and 1 base from J, with 8 bases in between.

The CDR3 loop is CASSLTGGLRDTQYF. The CDR3 DNA reads TGCGCCAGCAGCCTAACAGGGGGACTCAGAGATACGCAGTATTTT. This chain uses TRBV4-1 with TRBJ2-3, with 8 bases fitting TRBD1. V gave up 4 bases and J gave up 5 bases; unmatched junction bases: 8. CDR3 length: 15 amino acids. The germline gives CDR1 MGHRA, CDR2 YSYEKL.

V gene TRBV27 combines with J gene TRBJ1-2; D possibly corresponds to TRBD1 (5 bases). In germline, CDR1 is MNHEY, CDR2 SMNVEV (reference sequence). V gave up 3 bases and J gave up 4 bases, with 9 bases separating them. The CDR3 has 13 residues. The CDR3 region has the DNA TGTGCCAGCAGTTTCGGGGCTGCCTATGGCTACACCTTC. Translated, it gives CASSFGAAYGYTF.

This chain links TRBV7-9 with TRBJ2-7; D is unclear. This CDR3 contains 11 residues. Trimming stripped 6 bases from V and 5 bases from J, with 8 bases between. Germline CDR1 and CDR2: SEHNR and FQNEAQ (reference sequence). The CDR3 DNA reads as TGTGCCAGCAGTGCAGCCCACGAGCAGTACTTC. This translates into CASSAAHEQYF. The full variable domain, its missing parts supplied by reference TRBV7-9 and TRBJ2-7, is DTGVSQNPRHKITKRGQNVTFRCDPISEHNRLYWYRQTLGQGPEFLTYFQNEAQLEKSRLLSDRFSAERPKGSFSTLEIQRTEQGDSAMYLCASSAAHEQYFGPGTRLTVT.

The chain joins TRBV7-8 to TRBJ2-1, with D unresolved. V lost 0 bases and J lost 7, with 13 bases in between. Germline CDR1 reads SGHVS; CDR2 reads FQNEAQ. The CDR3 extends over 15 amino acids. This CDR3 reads CASSLAPYVRNEQFF. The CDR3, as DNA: TGTGCCAGCAGCTTAGCGCCTTACGTAAGGAATGAGCAGTTCTTC.

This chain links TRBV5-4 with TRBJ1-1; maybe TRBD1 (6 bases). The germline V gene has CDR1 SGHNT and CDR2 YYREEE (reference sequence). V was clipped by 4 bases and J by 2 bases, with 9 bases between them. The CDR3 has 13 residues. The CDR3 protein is CASSLQGNTEAFF. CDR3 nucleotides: TGTGCCAGCAGCCTACAGGGCAACACTGAAGCTTTCTTT.

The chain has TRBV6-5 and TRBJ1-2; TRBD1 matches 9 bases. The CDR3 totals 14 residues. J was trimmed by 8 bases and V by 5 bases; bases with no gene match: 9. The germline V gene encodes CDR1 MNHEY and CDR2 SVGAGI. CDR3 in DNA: TGTGCCAGCAGTAACCAACAGGGGGCGTGGGGCTACACCTTC. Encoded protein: CASSNQQGAWGYTF.

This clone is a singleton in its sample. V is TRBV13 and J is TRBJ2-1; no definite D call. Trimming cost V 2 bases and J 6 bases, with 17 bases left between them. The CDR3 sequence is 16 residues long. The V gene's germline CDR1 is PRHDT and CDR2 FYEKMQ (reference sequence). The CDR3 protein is CASSLSTRGGSNEQFF. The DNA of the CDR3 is TGTGCCAGCAGCTTAAGTACGAGAGGCGGATCCAATGAGCAGTTCTTC.

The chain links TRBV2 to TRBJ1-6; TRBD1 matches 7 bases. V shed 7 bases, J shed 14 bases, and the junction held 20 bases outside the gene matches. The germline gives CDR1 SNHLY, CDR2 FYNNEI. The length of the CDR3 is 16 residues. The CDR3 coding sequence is TGTGCCAGCATCGGTGTTGCGCACAGGGGAGTCGGGACCCTCCACTTT. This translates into CASIGVAHRGVGTLHF.

This chain's CDR3 is CASGISTGDRSPLHF. The CDR3 DNA sequence: TGTGCCAGCGGTATTTCTACAGGAGATCGATCACCCCTCCACTTT. The chain employs TRBV5-4 and TRBJ1-6, with D possibly TRBD1 on 5 matching bases. V gave up 7 bases and J gave up 10 bases, with 21 bases separating them. Germline values: CDR1 SGHNT, CDR2 YYREEE (reference sequence). This CDR3 contains 15 residues. The full variable domain, completed using reference TRBV5-4 and TRBJ1-6, is ETGVTQSPTHLIKTRGQQVTLRCSSQSGHNTVSWYQQALGQGPQFIFQYYREEENGRGNFPPRFSGLQFPNYSSELNVNALELDDSALYLCASGISTGDRSPLHFGNGTRLTVT.

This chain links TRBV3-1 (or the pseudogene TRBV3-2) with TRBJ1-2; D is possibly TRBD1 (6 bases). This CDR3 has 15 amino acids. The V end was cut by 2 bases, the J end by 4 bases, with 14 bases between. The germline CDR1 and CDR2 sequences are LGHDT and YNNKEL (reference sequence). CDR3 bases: TGTGCCAGCAGCCAAAACTCCGGGACACTCTATGGCTACACCTTC. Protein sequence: CASSQNSGTLYGYTF.

For the CDR3, the DNA is TGTGCCAGCAGCGGACAGAGCAGAGTCTATGGCTACACCTTC. Translating it yields CASSGQSRVYGYTF. This sequence joins TRBV6-5 and TRBJ1-2; possible D gene TRBD1, 6 bases. The CDR3 covers 14 residues. V was pared by 6 bases and J by 4 bases, with 15 bases between. Germline V CDR1 and CDR2: MNHEY, SVGAGI.

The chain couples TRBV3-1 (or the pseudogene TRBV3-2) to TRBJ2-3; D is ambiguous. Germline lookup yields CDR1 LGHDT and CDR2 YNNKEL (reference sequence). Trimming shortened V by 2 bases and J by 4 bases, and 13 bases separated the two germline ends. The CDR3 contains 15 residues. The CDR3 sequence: CASSQQLLTPDTQYF. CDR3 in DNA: TGTGCCAGCAGCCAACAGTTGTTAACCCCAGATACGCAGTATTTT.

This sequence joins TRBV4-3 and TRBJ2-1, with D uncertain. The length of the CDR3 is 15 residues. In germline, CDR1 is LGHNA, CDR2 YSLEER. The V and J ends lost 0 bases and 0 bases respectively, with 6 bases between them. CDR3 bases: TGCGCCAGCAGCCAAGAAGCTGTCTCCTACAATGAGCAGTTCTTC. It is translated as CASSQEAVSYNEQFF.

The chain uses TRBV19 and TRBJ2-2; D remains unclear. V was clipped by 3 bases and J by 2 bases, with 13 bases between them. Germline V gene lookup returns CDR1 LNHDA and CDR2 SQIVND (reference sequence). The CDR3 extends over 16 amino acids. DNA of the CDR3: TGTGCCAGTAGTATCCAACACACAGTTAACACCGGGGAGCTGTTTTTT. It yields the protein CASSIQHTVNTGELFF.

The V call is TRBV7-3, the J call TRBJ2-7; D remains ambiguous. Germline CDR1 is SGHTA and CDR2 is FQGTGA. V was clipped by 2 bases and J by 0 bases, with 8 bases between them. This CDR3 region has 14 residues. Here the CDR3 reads CASSLSPNSYEQYF. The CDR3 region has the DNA TGTGCCAGCAGCTTATCACCAAACTCCTACGAGCAGTACTTC.

CDR3 sequence reads: CASSLFYSSYNSPLHF. DNA of the CDR3: TGTGCCAGCAGCTTATTTTATAGCTCCTATAATTCACCCCTCCACTTT. The V call is TRBV7-9, the J call TRBJ1-6; unclear D gene. Germline-derived CDR1 and CDR2 are SEHNR and FQNEAQ (reference sequence). V dropped 2 bases and J dropped 0 bases, with 8 bases sitting between them. The length of the CDR3 is 16 residues.